This T cell receptor (beta chain) was recovered during a study of T cell repertoires in aging, cancer and after chemotherapy. About the research overall: Paired samples before and after chemotherapy came from glioblastoma patients receiving temozolomide-based therapy.

CDR1 and CDR2 from the germline V gene are GTSNPN and SVGIG (reference sequence). This CDR3 contains 16 residues. V lost 2 bases and J lost 5, with 16 bases in between. Rearranged V-D-J TRB sequences were amplified with a mixed TRB-A/B primer pool. TCRdb redid the calling of the multiplex PCR reads with MiXCR, one entry per CDR3 protein. Of 3,000 to 3,500 distinct CDR3 sequences in the sample, around a quarter are singletons; the top ten hold 4% to 4.5%. Amplification of TCR beta used genomic DNA extracted from peripheral blood. Study results and limitations: Untreated cancer patients had significantly lower blood TCR diversity than age-matched healthy donors.

Remarks on this clonotype: Its antigen is not known. With a much larger clone just one base away, this may be a read error.

This clonotype was sampled from a human donor with a solid tumor. The V call is TRBV30, the J call TRBJ1-6; TRBD1 might be the D (5 bases). Sequenced input: blood. The CDR3 spells CAWSPQGMGDNSPLHF. For the CDR3, the DNA is TGTGCCTGGAGTCCTCAGGGCATGGGGGATAATTCACCCCTCCACTTT.